A selection of T cell receptor beta chains follows, all from one sample in a study of blood T cell repertoires in COVID-19. TCRdb's copy holds only in-frame clones and misses some; the assay was immunoSEQ multiplex PCR. The sample has approximately 190,000 clones, over 80% seen once. Material: PBMCs or T cells enriched from blood (not recorded which). The origin of the receptors is a woman in her 30s who had been exposed to COVID-19. Each CDR3 is given with its conserved first and last residue. Fields, in order: V gene, clone size, D gene, J gene, CDR3 protein, CDR3 DNA. D genes are given only for firm matches. Clone size appears in some rows only: once, few, many, or a class for an expanded clone.

V: TRBV5-8
size: .
D: TRBD2
J: TRBJ2-1
CDR3: CASSLKGTSGGSLF
DNA: TGTGCCAGCAGCTTGAAAGGGACTAGCGGGGGGAGCCTCTTC

V: TRBV18
size: .
D: TRBD2
J: TRBJ2-1
CDR3: CASSPRLAGGNEQFF
DNA: TGTGCCAGCTCACCGAGACTAGCGGGGGGCAATGAGCAGTTCTTC

V: TRBV4-3
size: .
D: TRBD2
J: TRBJ2-5
CDR3: CASSQDPRGDQETQYF
DNA: TGCGCCAGCAGCCAAGATCCGCGGGGGGACCAAGAGACCCAGTACTTC

V: TRBV18
size: .
D: TRBD1
J: TRBJ2-5
CDR3: CASSPSPTGGIETQYF
DNA: TGTGCCAGCTCACCATCCCCGACAGGGGGCATTGAGACCCAGTACTTC

V: TRBV5-5
size: .
D: .
J: TRBJ1-1
CDR3: CASSFRDTTNTEAFF
DNA: TGTGCCAGCAGCTTCCGGGACACAACTAACACTGAAGCTTTCTTT

V: TRBV5-1
size: .
D: TRBD1
J: TRBJ1-2
CDR3: CASSSGQGLYGYTF
DNA: TGCGCCAGCAGCTCGGGACAGGGTCTCTATGGCTACACCTTC

V: TRBV7-9
size: .
D: .
J: TRBJ2-7
CDR3: CASSLGGRGYEQYF
DNA: TGTGCCAGCAGCTTAGGCGGGCGCGGATACGAGCAGTACTTC

V: TRBV9
size: .
D: TRBD2
J: TRBJ2-1
CDR3: CASSVGLADSYNEQFF
DNA: TGTGCCAGCAGCGTAGGACTAGCGGACTCCTACAATGAGCAGTTCTTC

V: TRBV5-6
size: once
D: .
J: TRBJ1-1
CDR3: CASSLGAPPLEAFF
DNA: TGTGCCAGCAGCTTGGGGGCCCCCCCTCTGGAAGCTTTCTTT

V: TRBV9
size: .
D: .
J: TRBJ2-4
CDR3: CASSPWGSNLAKNIQYF
DNA: TGTGCCAGCAGCCCATGGGGCAGCAACTTAGCCAAAAACATTCAGTACTTC

V: TRBV5-1
size: .
D: .
J: TRBJ2-7
CDR3: CASSRSGTASYEQYF
DNA: TGCGCCAGCAGCCGGTCCGGGACTGCATCCTACGAGCAGTACTTC

V: TRBV10-1
size: many
D: .
J: TRBJ2-5
CDR3: CASSEGGADGETQYF
DNA: TGCGCCAGCAGTGAGGGCGGGGCCGACGGAGAGACCCAGTACTTC

V: TRBV5-1
size: .
D: TRBD1
J: TRBJ1-3
CDR3: CASSLGTGRVGNTIYF
DNA: TGCGCCAGCAGCTTGGGGACAGGGCGTGTTGGAAACACCATATATTTT

V: TRBV5-6
size: few
D: TRBD1
J: TRBJ1-1
CDR3: CASSEDRGVAYTEAFF
DNA: TGTGCCAGCAGCGAGGACAGGGGGGTTGCGTACACTGAAGCTTTCTTT

V: TRBV11-1
size: .
D: .
J: TRBJ2-7
CDR3: CASSAYRDGSYEQYF
DNA: TGTGCCAGCAGCGCCTACAGGGACGGTTCCTACGAGCAGTACTTC

V: TRBV6-5
size: once
D: TRBD2
J: TRBJ2-3
CDR3: CASSRTGGATDTQYF
DNA: TGTGCCAGCAGTCGTACCGGGGGGGCGACAGATACGCAGTATTTT

V: TRBV19
size: .
D: .
J: TRBJ1-3
CDR3: CASSINSGLFSGNTIYF
DNA: TGTGCCAGTAGTATCAACTCGGGACTGTTCTCTGGAAACACCATATATTTT

V: TRBV5-4
size: .
D: TRBD1
J: TRBJ2-2
CDR3: CASSLRQGAGTGELFF
DNA: TGTGCCAGCAGCTTGCGACAGGGGGCAGGCACCGGGGAGCTGTTTTTT

V: TRBV5-1
size: .
D: TRBD2
J: TRBJ2-7
CDR3: CASSRTSGGPEQYF
DNA: TGCGCCAGCAGCCGGACTAGCGGGGGCCCAGAGCAGTACTTC

V: TRBV27
size: few
D: .
J: TRBJ1-1
CDR3: CASSPQGHGIMNTEAFF
DNA: TGTGCCAGCAGTCCACAGGGACACGGCATAATGAACACTGAAGCTTTCTTT